Following are 23 T cell receptor beta chains from one sample sequenced in a study of STAT5B mutations in CD4+ large granular lymphocyte leukemia. The repertoire was sequenced with immunoSEQ multiplex PCR; TCRdb's copy has only in-frame clones and lacks some. The data contain over 20,000 clones, around 81% of them singletons. Sequencing was performed on CD4+ T cells from blood buffy coats. These receptor sequences come from a human donor in good health.

The chain joins TRBV4-2 to TRBJ1-2, with a possible D match to TRBD1 (6 bases). Germline-derived CDR1 and CDR2 are LGHNA and YNFKEQ. Trimming shortened V by 4 bases and J by 4 bases, and 16 bases separated the two germline ends. The CDR3 contains 15 residues. The CDR3 spells CASSPGGGELYGYTF. Here the CDR3 DNA reads TGTGCCAGCAGCCCGGGGGGCGGGGAGCTCTATGGCTACACCTTC.

The genes are TRBV7-8 and TRBJ1-1, with TRBD1 matching over 8 bases. The J segment lost 2 bases and the V segment lost 10 bases, leaving 9 bases of the junction unmatched. This CDR3 is built from 14 residues. Germline V CDR1 and CDR2: SGHVS, FQNEAQ. Here the CDR3 DNA reads TGTGCCACCGCCTGGACAGGGTTAAACACTGAAGCTTTCTTT. Translation: CATAWTGLNTEAFF.

This clone has just one count. The rearrangement links TRBV5-1 to TRBJ1-5, with no clear D. The germline CDR1 and CDR2 sequences are SGHRS and YFSETQ. V lost 2 bases to trimming and J lost 5 bases, with 8 bases between them. CDR3 size: 13 residues. CDR3 nucleotide sequence: TGCGCCAGCAGCTTAGACCGTGATCAGCCCCAGCATTTT. Protein product: CASSLDRDQPQHF. Drawing the rest from reference TRBV5-1 and TRBJ1-5, the complete variable domain is KAGVTQTPRYLIKTRGQQVTLSCSPISGHRSVSWYQQTPGQGLQFLFEYFSETQRNKGNFPGRFSGRQFSNSRSEMNVSTLELGDSALYLCASSLDRDQPQHFGDGTRLSIL.

This clone was seen more than once but under ten times. The chain joins TRBV6-5 to TRBJ1-1, with a possible D match to TRBD1 (6 bases). Trimming took off 7 bases at V and 1 base at J, with 7 bases between the two ends. CDR1 is MNHEY and CDR2 is SVGAGI in the germline V gene. The CDR3 sequence is 12 residues long. The CDR3 protein is CASKGQNTEAFF. Written as DNA, the CDR3 is TGTGCCAGCAAGGGACAGAACACTGAAGCTTTCTTT.

V and J are TRBV13 and TRBJ2-3; no definite D call. The CDR3 runs 13 residues. Germline CDR1 and CDR2: PRHDT and FYEKMQ (reference sequence). Trimming removed 3 bases at V and 6 bases at J, with 10 bases between. Written as DNA, the CDR3 is TGTGCCAGCAGCTTGGTAGGAAGCGATACGCAGTATTTT. This encodes CASSLVGSDTQYF.

The chain recombines TRBV11-2 with TRBJ1-3; D is unresolved. V was trimmed by 4 bases and J by 0 bases, leaving 7 bases between them. CDR1 and CDR2 from the germline V gene are SGHAT and FQNNGV. The CDR3 extends over 14 amino acids. The CDR3 here is CASSSLHSGNTIYF. CDR3 nucleotides: TGTGCCAGCAGCTCCCTGCACTCTGGAAACACCATATATTTT. The variable domain in full, with the rest retrieved from reference TRBV11-2 and TRBJ1-3, is EAGVAQSPRYKIIEKRQSVAFWCNPISGHATLYWYQQILGQGPKLLIQFQNNGVVDDSQLPKDRFSAERLKGVDSTLKIQPAKLEDSAVYLCASSSLHSGNTIYFGEGSWLTVV.

The CDR3 reads CASSSPRRGFVRYNEQFF. Written as DNA, the CDR3 is TGTGCCAGCAGCTCCCCCCGGCGGGGGTTTGTGAGATACAATGAGCAGTTCTTC. V and J are TRBV7-2 and TRBJ2-1; 7 nucleotides align to TRBD2. The germline CDR1 and CDR2 sequences are SGHTA and FQGNSA. This CDR3 contains 18 residues. With V trimmed by 4 bases and J by 4 bases, 16 bases remained unmatched.

This clone was detected only once. The genes are TRBV11-3 and TRBJ1-2; D possibly corresponds to TRBD1 (5 bases). Germline CDR1 SGHNT, CDR2 YENEEA. The CDR3 covers 13 residues. V lost 5 bases, J lost 4 bases, and 11 bases lay in between. CDR3 coding DNA: TGTGCCAGCAGCCCGGGACCGTTCTATGGCTACACCTTC. It yields the protein CASSPGPFYGYTF.

The V gene is TRBV6-1, the J gene TRBJ2-1; D not certain. This CDR3 is 15 amino acids long. CDR1 is MNHNS, CDR2 SASEGT, per germline. V dropped 3 bases and J dropped 0 bases, with 9 bases sitting between them. CDR3 coding DNA: TGTGCCAGCAGTGATGTCCAGGCCTCCTACAATGAGCAGTTCTTC. Its translation is CASSDVQASYNEQFF.

This rearrangement joins TRBV30 to TRBJ2-2; D may be TRBD1 or TRBD2 (6 bases each). The CDR3 loop spans 15 amino acids. From germline, CDR1 is GTSNPN and CDR2 SVGIG (reference sequence). Between the trimmed V and J ends, which lost 4 bases and 4 bases, there was a span of 16 bases. This CDR3 reads CAWTGAAGLTGELFF. CDR3 coding DNA: TGTGCCTGGACGGGGGCGGCGGGCCTCACCGGGGAGCTGTTTTTT.

The chain joins TRBV13 to TRBJ1-1, with no clear D. V shed 5 bases and J shed 1 base, with 17 bases lying between them. The germline gives CDR1 PRHDT, CDR2 FYEKMQ (reference sequence). The CDR3 totals 16 residues. CDR3 sequence (DNA): TGTGCCAGCAGCCGTGACGGGAGAGGCCCGAACACTGAAGCTTTCTTT. Translation: CASSRDGRGPNTEAFF. Looking up the rest from reference TRBV13 and TRBJ1-1 gives the full variable domain: AAGVIQSPRHLIKEKRETATLKCYPIPRHDTVYWYQQGPGQDPQFLISFYEKMQSDKGSIPDRFSAQQFSDYHSELNMSSLELGDSALYFCASSRDGRGPNTEAFFGQGTRLTVV.

This chain joins TRBV6-1 and TRBJ1-1; 9 nucleotides match TRBD1. V lost 2 bases, J lost 1 base, and 5 bases stayed unmatched. The CDR3 loop spans 16 amino acids. Germline CDR1 is MNHNS and CDR2 is SASEGT. The CDR3, as DNA: TGTGCCAGCAGTGAACCGGGACAGGGTAGGAACACTGAAGCTTTCTTT. Its protein product is CASSEPGQGRNTEAFF.

This sequence joins TRBV6-5 and TRBJ1-3; D gene uncertain. Germline values: CDR1 MNHEY, CDR2 SVGAGI. The CDR3 sequence is 15 residues long. Between the trimmed V and J ends, which lost 0 bases and 1 base, there was a span of 7 bases. This chain's CDR3 is CASSYSRSSGNTIYF. The DNA of the CDR3 is TGTGCCAGCAGTTACTCGAGGAGTTCTGGAAACACCATATATTTT.

The chain employs TRBV27 and TRBJ1-2; 9 bases are shared with TRBD1. Germline V gene lookup returns CDR1 MNHEY and CDR2 SMNVEV (reference sequence). This CDR3 is 15 amino acids long. V shed 5 bases, J shed 7 bases, and the junction held 11 bases outside the gene matches. The CDR3 spells CASSLTRDRVSGYTF. CDR3 in DNA: TGTGCCAGCAGTCTTACCCGGGACAGGGTAAGTGGCTACACCTTC.

The chain combines TRBV5-1 with TRBJ1-4; TRBD1 matches 9 bases. The CDR3 extends over 13 amino acids. Germline V gene data show CDR1 as SGHRS and CDR2 as YFSETQ. Losses at the gene ends were 3 bases for V and 10 bases for J; bases not matched to a gene: 4. CDR3 loop: CASSYTGGAKLFF. CDR3 DNA sequence: TGCGCCAGCAGCTATACAGGGGGCGCAAAACTGTTTTTT.

The chain uses TRBV5-1 and TRBJ2-3; D is undetermined. The CDR3 extends over 15 amino acids. The germline V and J ends were trimmed by 0 bases and 6 bases, with 14 bases remaining between them. The germline V gene has CDR1 SGHRS and CDR2 YFSETQ. CDR3 amino acids: CASSLAVSTTDTQYF. CDR3 nucleotide sequence: TGCGCCAGCAGCTTGGCGGTTAGTACTACGGATACGCAGTATTTT.

The CDR3 is CASRGLAGGLVNTGELFF. In nucleotides, the CDR3 is TGCGCCAGCAGGGGACTAGCGGGGGGGCTTGTGAACACCGGGGAGCTGTTTTTT. The chain employs TRBV4-1 and TRBJ2-2; TRBD2 agrees at 16 bases. This CDR3 has 18 amino acids. J lost 1 base, V lost 6 bases, and 5 bases had no gene match. Germline V gives CDR1 MGHRA, CDR2 YSYEKL.

The chain employs TRBV5-1 and TRBJ2-1; no clear D. The CDR3 runs to 16 residues. Trimming pared 0 bases from V and 0 bases from J, leaving 10 bases between. The germline V gene encodes CDR1 SGHRS and CDR2 YFSETQ. The CDR3 bases are TGCGCCAGCAGCTTGGAGGCAGCCAGCTCCTACAATGAGCAGTTCTTC. Translation: CASSLEAASSYNEQFF.

The genes are TRBV4-3 and TRBJ1-2; possibly TRBD1 for D (5 bases). This CDR3 contains 15 residues. Germline CDR1 reads LGHNA; CDR2 reads YSLEER. Between the trimmed V and J ends, which lost 4 bases and 2 bases, there was a span of 14 bases. The CDR3: CASSPDLTVNYGYTF. CDR3 DNA sequence: TGCGCCAGCAGCCCAGATTTGACAGTAAACTATGGCTACACCTTC.

This clone turned up a few times. The chain couples TRBV30 to TRBJ2-2; no clear D gene. Trimming took 3 bases from V and 6 from J, leaving 8 bases between them. This CDR3 contains 12 residues. The germline gives CDR1 GTSNPN, CDR2 SVGIG (reference sequence). CDR3 in amino acids: CAWRRGAGELFF. The CDR3 nucleotides are TGTGCCTGGAGGCGTGGGGCCGGGGAGCTGTTTTTT.

The chain joins TRBV4-2 to TRBJ1-1; tentative D call: TRBD1 (5 bases). The V gene lost 0 bases and the J gene lost 4 bases, with 12 bases spanning the gap. The CDR3 has 15 amino acids. Germline V gene lookup returns CDR1 LGHNA and CDR2 YNFKEQ. CDR3 DNA sequence: TGTGCCAGCAGCCAAGAGAGGGGTTTTGGCACTGAAGCTTTCTTT. This sequence encodes CASSQERGFGTEAFF.

The rearrangement links TRBV19 to TRBJ2-5, with 7 bases aligning to TRBD1. V dropped 4 bases and J dropped 4; count of bases not matched to a gene: 12. The germline CDR1 and CDR2 sequences are LNHDA and SQIVND (reference sequence). The CDR3 runs to 16 residues. CDR3 sequence (DNA): TGTGCCAGTAGTACGATACCTGGACAGGTTAGAGAGACCCAGTACTTC. It codes for CASSTIPGQVRETQYF.

The chain links TRBV7-6 to TRBJ2-5, with TRBD2 identical over 13 bases. The CDR3 totals 15 residues. Germline-derived CDR1 and CDR2 are SGHVS and FNYEAQ. V lost 7 bases, J lost 5 bases, and 7 bases stayed unmatched. CDR3 sequence: CASKRLAGGQETQYF. CDR3 in DNA: TGTGCCAGCAAACGACTAGCGGGGGGCCAGGAGACCCAGTACTTC.